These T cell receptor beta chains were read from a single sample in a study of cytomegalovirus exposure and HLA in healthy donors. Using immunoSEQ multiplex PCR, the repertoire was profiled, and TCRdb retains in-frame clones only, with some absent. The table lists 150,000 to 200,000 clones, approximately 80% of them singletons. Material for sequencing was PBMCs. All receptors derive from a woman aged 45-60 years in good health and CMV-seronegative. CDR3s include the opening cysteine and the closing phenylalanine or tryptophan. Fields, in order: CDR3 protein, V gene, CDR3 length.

CASTEGHRGGYTF,TRBV6-6,13
CASSGTGDAVHTEAFF,TRBV5-6,16
CASSQDRTSGDTQYF,TRBV4-3,15
CASSLDQGSGSPLHF,TRBV11-2,15
CAISVNSYEQYF,TRBV10-3,12
CASSRDYNQPQHF,TRBV18,13
CASKPGQGPYEQYF,TRBV19,14
CASSLARGTGSYEQYF,TRBV7-2,16
CASRRGAGGANVLTF,TRBV27,15
CSAGSGDGTF,TRBV20-1,10
CASSNFRPQGVGGYTF,TRBV21-1,16
CASKDRTNEKLFF,TRBV6-1,13
CASSQDHGTGTYNEQFF,TRBV4-1,17
CASRPSGTSGRKQYF,TRBV5-6,15
CASSPRGARRDLHEQFF,TRBV11-2,17
CASSTKGLAGTGELFF,TRBV7-3,16
CASSYSGPGGETQYF,TRBV6-5,15
CASSLLRQGNSPLHF,TRBV28,15
CASSPLGGGSANTEAFF,TRBV28,17
CASTIRTGRDEKLFF,TRBV6-5,15
CASSPGLAGGNNEQFF,TRBV27,16
CASRYRGPNTEAFF,TRBV27,14
CASSLGRTGVQRDTEAFF,TRBV28,18
CASSPPTGETEAFF,TRBV7-2,14
CASSLGRGTSGNTIYF,TRBV5-6,16
CASSFNSGEGEKLFF,TRBV7-9,15
CASSLGAGRSNQPQHF,TRBV7-8,16
CASTGQGMGDIQYF,TRBV2,14
CASSQSTGVNSPLHF,TRBV4-1,15
CAISPTAGVEETQYF,TRBV10-3,15
CASSPIPGTSANTGELFF,TRBV18,18
CASRSTSGSADTQYF,TRBV2,15
CAISDSPGGSYEQYF,TRBV10-3,15
CASSPRTVWSNQPQHF,TRBV28,16
CASSAQGFGHNEQFF,TRBV25-1,15
CASSLTGTRGGELFF,TRBV7-2,15
CASSETGQGNKGYTF,TRBV9,15
CASSLSQGVEAFF,TRBV4-3,13
CASTAGPNTGELFF,TRBV28,14
CASSFSDEQYF,TRBV2,11
CASSQDRAGGPGGELFF,TRBV4-2,17
CASSERGSGGYPSTDTQYF,TRBV6-1,19
CASSQRRGYNEKLFF,TRBV4-3,15
CASSSPGQASGNTIYF,TRBV18,16
CASSPGVGTYNEQFF,TRBV7-2,15
CASSYATSAPYEQYF,TRBV6-5,15